What follows are 18 T cell receptor beta chains derived from one specimen sequenced in a study of cytomegalovirus exposure and HLA in healthy donors. A multiplex PCR was run with 60 Vbeta primers and 13 Jbeta primers. Profiling relied on immunoSEQ multiplex PCR, and the TCRdb table lists in-frame clones only, not all of them. The sample shows 150,000 to 160,000 clones, 70% to 80% of them seen only once. Source material: PBMCs. These receptors were collected from a man in his thirties or forties in good health and CMV-seronegative.

This clone was recorded a few times. This chain connects TRBV29-1 to TRBJ1-1; D gene uncertain. The length of the CDR3 is 13 residues. CDR1 is SQVTM, CDR2 ANQGSEA, per germline. Between the trimmed V and J ends, which lost 3 bases and 5 bases, there was a span of 13 bases. The CDR3: CSVEVTVRTEAFF. The CDR3, as DNA: TGCAGCGTTGAGGTCACGGTACGAACTGAAGCTTTCTTT.

In this sample, this clone turned up once. The chain has TRBV5-4 and TRBJ1-1; 7 bases line up with TRBD1. The CDR3 spans 12 residues. The germline CDR1 and CDR2 sequences are SGHNT and YYREEE (reference sequence). J was trimmed by 7 bases and V by 4 bases; bases with no gene match: 4. The CDR3 nucleotides read TGTGCCAGCAGCAATCGGGACAGTGAAGCTTTCTTT. This translates into CASSNRDSEAFF. The variable domain in full, completed from reference TRBV5-4 and TRBJ1-1, reads ETGVTQSPTHLIKTRGQQVTLRCSSQSGHNTVSWYQQALGQGPQFIFQYYREEENGRGNFPPRFSGLQFPNYSSELNVNALELDDSALYLCASSNRDSEAFFGQGTRLTVV.

This chain connects TRBV28 to TRBJ1-1; the match to TRBD1 covers 7 bases. J lost 6 bases, V lost 6 bases, and 7 bases had no gene match. CDR1 and CDR2 from the germline V gene are MDHEN and SYDVKM. This CDR3 is built from 13 residues. The CDR3 reads CASSHNRGAEAFF. The CDR3 region has the DNA TGTGCCAGCAGCCACAACAGGGGTGCTGAAGCTTTCTTT.

The V call is TRBV27, the J call TRBJ2-5; maybe TRBD1 (5 bases). Trimming took off 3 bases at V and 2 bases at J, with 16 bases between the two ends. The germline CDR1 and CDR2 sequences are MNHEY and SMNVEV (reference sequence). The CDR3 consists of 16 residues. CDR3 in amino acids: CASSLYKGRLQETQYF. The CDR3 DNA reads as TGTGCCAGCAGTTTGTACAAGGGGCGGTTGCAAGAGACCCAGTACTTC.

Points on this clone: One junction end disagrees with the germline gene, perhaps due to a read error. The CDR3 sequence is CASSLGQGGEPQNF. CDR3 in DNA: TGTGCCAGCAGTTTAGGGCAGGGGGGTGAGCCCCAGAATTTT. The J gene is TRBJ1-5, the V gene TRBV28; 7 nucleotides agree with TRBD1. Germline loops: CDR1 MDHEN, CDR2 SYDVKM. The CDR3 contains 14 residues.

The chain couples TRBV13 to TRBJ2-6; no definite D call. This CDR3 region has 15 residues. V dropped 1 base and J dropped 0 bases, with 4 bases sitting between them. The V gene's germline CDR1 is PRHDT and CDR2 FYEKMQ (reference sequence). Here the CDR3 reads CASSLAGSGANVLTF. The DNA of the CDR3 is TGTGCCAGCAGCTTAGCCGGCTCTGGGGCCAACGTCCTGACTTTC.

The CDR3 protein is CASSMKHPGTAYGYTF. CDR3 nucleotides: TGTGCCAGTAGTATGAAGCACCCCGGGACAGCCTATGGCTACACCTTC. The V call is TRBV19, the J call TRBJ1-2, with 7 bases lining up with TRBD1. J gave up 4 bases and V 3 bases, and 11 bases lay outside the gene matches. Germline CDR1 is LNHDA and CDR2 is SQIVND (reference sequence). This CDR3 comprises 16 residues.

The chain combines TRBV6-5 with TRBJ2-7, with 7 bases aligning to TRBD1. CDR3 length equals 15 residues. CDR1 and CDR2 (germline): MNHEY, SVGAGI. Unmatched junction bases numbered 10, after V lost 2 bases and J lost 6 bases. The CDR3 DNA follows: TGTGCCAGCAGTTACCCTGACAGGGCAACGGGCGAGCAGTACTTC. It specifies CASSYPDRATGEQYF.

This rearrangement joins TRBV27 to TRBJ2-3; the match to TRBD1 covers 7 bases. The CDR3 totals 15 residues. V trimming: 4 bases; J trimming: 8 bases; junction bases outside the gene matches: 12. The germline gives CDR1 MNHEY, CDR2 SMNVEV (reference sequence). The CDR3 spells CASSSLDRAHFTQYF. The CDR3 DNA is TGTGCCAGCAGTTCGCTCGACAGGGCACACTTTACGCAGTATTTT.

This chain connects TRBV7-9 to TRBJ2-1; TRBD2 might be the D (7 bases). Germline assignment: CDR1 SEHNR and CDR2 FQNEAQ (reference sequence). This CDR3 contains 15 residues. The CDR3, as DNA: TGTGCTTCTTGGGGGGCGGGGGCTCCCTACAATGAGCAGTTCTTC. It encodes CASWGAGAPYNEQFF. Full variable domain (missing parts from reference TRBV7-9 and TRBJ2-1): DTGVSQNPRHKITKRGQNVTFRCDPISEHNRLYWYRQTLGQGPEFLTYFQNEAQLEKSRLLSDRFSAERPKGSFSTLEIQRTEQGDSAMYLCASWGAGAPYNEQFFGPGTRLTVL.

The chain combines TRBV7-2 with TRBJ1-5; maybe TRBD1 (6 bases). The CDR3 has 15 residues. Germline CDR1 SGHTA, CDR2 FQGNSA. V gave up 5 bases and J gave up 0 bases, with 11 bases separating them. The DNA for the CDR3 is TGTGCCAGCAGCCCACAGGGTAATAGCAATCAGCCCCAGCATTTT. This encodes CASSPQGNSNQPQHF.

This sequence joins TRBV5-1 and TRBJ2-1; 11 positions agree with TRBD1. V shed 3 bases, J shed 9 bases, and the junction held 5 bases outside the gene matches. The CDR3 contains 14 residues. Germline V gene data show CDR1 as SGHRS and CDR2 as YFSETQ. CDR3 sequence: CASSSGQGATEQFF. The DNA of the CDR3 is TGCGCCAGCAGCTCCGGACAGGGGGCCACTGAGCAGTTCTTC.

The chain has TRBV5-1 and TRBJ2-1; 8 bases map to TRBD2. Looked up from germline, CDR1 is SGHRS and CDR2 is YFSETQ. The CDR3 contains 15 residues. V shed 0 bases and J 2 bases; nucleotides not matched to a gene: 1. DNA of the CDR3: TGCGCCAGCAGCTTGGACGGGGGGGCCTACAATGAGCAGTTCTTC. It codes for CASSLDGGAYNEQFF.

V is TRBV9 and J is TRBJ1-3; 8 bases map to TRBD1. V lost 0 bases to trimming and J lost 0 bases; unmatched junction nucleotides: 5. The CDR3 has 17 amino acids. Germline CDR1 SGDLS, CDR2 YYNGEE. CDR3 amino acids: CASSVGQGAFSGNTIYF. In DNA form, the CDR3 reads TGTGCCAGCAGCGTAGGGCAGGGGGCTTTCTCTGGAAACACCATATATTTT.

V and J are TRBV2 and TRBJ1-3, with 8 positions matching TRBD1. Germline lookup yields CDR1 SNHLY and CDR2 FYNNEI. This CDR3 is built from 15 residues. The V gene end was trimmed by 6 bases and the J gene end by 0 bases; junction bases not matched to a gene: 4. The CDR3 region is CASRDRVGSGNTIYF. DNA of the CDR3: TGTGCCAGCAGGGACAGGGTTGGCTCTGGAAACACCATATATTTT.

The CDR3 DNA reads as TGTGCCAGCAGTCCCCCCGAGGGCTATGGCTACACCTTC. It codes for CASSPPEGYGYTF. This chain links TRBV28 with TRBJ1-2; D is unclear. The ends were cut back, 5 bases at V and 4 bases at J, with 11 bases in the middle. The CDR3 contains 13 residues. Germline CDR1 MDHEN, CDR2 SYDVKM.

The V call is TRBV29-1, the J call TRBJ2-1; 11 bases line up with TRBD1. Germline V gene sequence: CDR1 SQVTM, CDR2 ANQGSEA. The CDR3 sequence is 15 residues long. V lost 6 bases to trimming and J lost 0 bases; unmatched junction nucleotides: 4. This CDR3 is CSVGGTGGSYNEQFF. CDR3 nucleotides: TGCAGCGTGGGTGGGACAGGGGGCTCCTACAATGAGCAGTTCTTC.

The rearrangement uses TRBV28 and TRBJ2-1, with a possible D match to TRBD1 (5 bases). V lost 2 bases to trimming and J lost 4 bases, with 9 bases between them. The CDR3 is 14 residues long. CDR1 is MDHEN and CDR2 is SYDVKM in the germline V gene. The CDR3 region is CASSLGHAYNEQFF. The DNA for the CDR3 is TGTGCCAGCAGTTTAGGACACGCATACAATGAGCAGTTCTTC.